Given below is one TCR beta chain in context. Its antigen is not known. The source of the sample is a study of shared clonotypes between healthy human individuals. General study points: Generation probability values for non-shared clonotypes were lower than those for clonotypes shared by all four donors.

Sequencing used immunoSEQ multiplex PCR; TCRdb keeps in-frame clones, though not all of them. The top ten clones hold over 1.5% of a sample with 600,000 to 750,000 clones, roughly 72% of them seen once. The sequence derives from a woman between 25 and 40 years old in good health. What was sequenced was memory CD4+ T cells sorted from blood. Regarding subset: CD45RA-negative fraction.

This CDR3 is CASSPTSGHSYEQYF. The CDR3 DNA reads TGTGCCAGCAGTCCGACTAGCGGACATTCCTACGAGCAGTACTTC. The V and J genes are TRBV28 and TRBJ2-7, with 9 bases lining up with TRBD2. The CDR3 spans 15 residues. Unmatched junction bases numbered 6, after V lost 5 bases and J lost 1 base. CDR1 is MDHEN and CDR2 is SYDVKM in the germline V gene.